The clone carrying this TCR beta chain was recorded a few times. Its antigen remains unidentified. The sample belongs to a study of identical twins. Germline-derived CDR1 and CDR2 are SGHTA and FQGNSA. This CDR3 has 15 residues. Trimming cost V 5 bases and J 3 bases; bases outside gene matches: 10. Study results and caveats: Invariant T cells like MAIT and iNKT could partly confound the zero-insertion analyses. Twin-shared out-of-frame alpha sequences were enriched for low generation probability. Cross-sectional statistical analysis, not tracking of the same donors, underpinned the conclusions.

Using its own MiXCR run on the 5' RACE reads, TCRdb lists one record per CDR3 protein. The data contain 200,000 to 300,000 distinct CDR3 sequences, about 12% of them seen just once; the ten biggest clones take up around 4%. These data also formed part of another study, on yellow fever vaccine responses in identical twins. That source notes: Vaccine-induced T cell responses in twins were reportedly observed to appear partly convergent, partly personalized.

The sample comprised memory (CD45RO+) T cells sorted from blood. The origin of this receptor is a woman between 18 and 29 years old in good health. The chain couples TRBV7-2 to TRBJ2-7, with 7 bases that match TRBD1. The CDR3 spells CASSQPGQSRYEQYF. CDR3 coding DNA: TGTGCCAGCAGCCAGCCGGGACAGTCGCGCTACGAGCAGTACTTC.